The 9 T cell receptor beta chains below come from one sample, sequenced in a study of blood T cell repertoires in COVID-19. Using immunoSEQ multiplex PCR, the repertoire was profiled, and TCRdb retains in-frame clones only, with some absent. Among tens of thousands of clones, roughly four fifths were seen once, and the ten largest hold 15%. Sequencing was carried out using peripheral blood. These receptors originate from a man between 60 and 75 years old with COVID-19, enrolled during active disease.

This clone was detected only once. Other DNA sequences from this sample encode an identical CDR3 as well. The chain uses TRBV3-1 (or the pseudogene TRBV3-2) and TRBJ2-1, with D unclear. This CDR3 is 12 amino acids long. Germline CDR1 reads LGHDT; CDR2 reads YNNKEL (reference sequence). Trimming pared 4 bases from V and 7 bases from J, leaving 8 bases between. CDR3: CASSPSGNEQFF. The CDR3 nucleotides read TGTGCCAGCAGCCCCAGTGGTAATGAGCAGTTCTTC.

The gene calls are TRBV6-5 and TRBJ2-1; D perhaps matches TRBD2 (5 bases). Trimming pared 11 bases from V and 4 bases from J, leaving 12 bases between. CDR1 is MNHEY, CDR2 SVGAGI, per germline. The CDR3 covers 12 residues. CDR3 sequence reads: CAATRAYNEQFF. CDR3 DNA: TGTGCCGCGACGAGGGCTTACAATGAGCAGTTCTTC.

The chain uses TRBV5-1 and TRBJ1-6; 8 bases line up with TRBD1. The germline CDR1 and CDR2 sequences are SGHRS and YFSETQ. With V trimmed by 0 bases and J by 8 bases, 4 bases remained unmatched. The CDR3 length is 15 residues. The CDR3 DNA follows: TGCGCCAGCAGCTTGGGGCAGGGGGCTGATTCACCCCTCCACTTT. Encoded protein: CASSLGQGADSPLHF.

The chain links TRBV3-1 (or the pseudogene TRBV3-2) to TRBJ2-1; 13 bases are shared with TRBD2. This CDR3 region has 20 residues. CDR1 and CDR2 from the germline V gene are LGHDT and YNNKEL (reference sequence). V trimming: 1 base; J trimming: 0 bases; junction bases outside the gene matches: 9. CDR3 in DNA: TGTGCCAGCAGCCAAGCTCCGACTAGCGGGGGGTGGAGCTCCTACAATGAGCAGTTCTTC. The encoded protein is CASSQAPTSGGWSSYNEQFF.

The chain employs TRBV4-1 and TRBJ2-1, with TRBD2 identical over 12 bases. Losses at the gene ends were 1 base for V and 9 bases for J; bases not matched to a gene: 7. The CDR3 length is 16 residues. Germline loops: CDR1 MGHRA, CDR2 YSYEKL. The CDR3: CASSQVRLAGVPEQFF. The CDR3, as DNA: TGCGCCAGCAGCCAAGTTAGACTAGCGGGAGTTCCTGAGCAGTTCTTC.

V gene TRBV7-2 combines with J gene TRBJ1-2, with 8 positions matching TRBD1. The CDR3 totals 14 residues. V trimming: 4 bases; J trimming: 4 bases; junction bases outside the gene matches: 5. The germline V gene has CDR1 SGHTA and CDR2 FQGNSA. The CDR3 reads CASSSTGDPYGYTF. The CDR3, as DNA: TGTGCCAGCAGCTCGACAGGGGATCCCTATGGCTACACCTTC.

The V and J genes are TRBV27 and TRBJ2-3; the match to TRBD2 covers 8 bases. The CDR3 sequence is 14 residues long. From germline, CDR1 is MNHEY and CDR2 SMNVEV (reference sequence). V was clipped by 2 bases and J by 4 bases; unmatched bases: 2. The CDR3 is CASSLRAGADTQYF. The DNA of the CDR3 is TGTGCCAGCAGTTTACGAGCGGGAGCAGATACGCAGTATTTT.

This clone was detected once. The gene calls are TRBV19 and TRBJ1-2; 8 positions match TRBD1. The germline CDR1 and CDR2 sequences are LNHDA and SQIVND (reference sequence). Trimming cost V 4 bases and J 10 bases; bases outside gene matches: 8. The CDR3 consists of 13 residues. CDR3 coding DNA: TGTGCCAGTAGTAGAGATGGGACAGGACTCTACACCTTC. Its translation is CASSRDGTGLYTF.

V usage is TRBV28 and J usage is TRBJ2-1, with 15 nucleotides matching TRBD2. CDR3 length equals 15 residues. CDR1 and CDR2 from the germline V gene are MDHEN and SYDVKM. The V gene end was trimmed by 6 bases and the J gene end by 8 bases; junction bases not matched to a gene: 5. CDR3 in amino acids: CASSRRTSGGDEQFF. For the CDR3, the DNA is TGTGCCAGCAGCCGCCGGACTAGCGGGGGGGATGAGCAGTTCTTC.